The present T cell receptor (beta chain) was sequenced within a study of blood T cell repertoires in COVID-19. Profiling relied on immunoSEQ multiplex PCR, and the TCRdb table lists in-frame clones only, not all of them. The sample includes roughly 180,000 clones, roughly four fifths of them seen just once. J was trimmed by 8 bases and V by 9 bases; bases with no gene match: 10. The CDR3 sequence is 14 residues long. CDR1 and CDR2 from the germline V gene are LNHDA and SQIVND (reference sequence). Individuals drawn from approximately 22 US areas were about 18 to 90 years old. The chain links TRBV19 to TRBJ2-5; the match to TRBD2 covers 12 bases. The source of this sequence is a middle-aged man who had recovered from COVID-19. The sample was PBMCs or T cells enriched from blood (not recorded which). The CDR3 bases are TGTGCCAGCAACCCGGGACTAGCGGGTGAAACCCAGTACTTC. This gives the protein CASNPGLAGETQYF. Supplemented by reference TRBV19 and TRBJ2-5, the full variable domain reads DGGITQSPKYLFRKEGQNVTLSCEQNLNHDAMYWYRQDPGQGLRLIYYSQIVNDFQKGDIAEGYSVSREKKESFPLTVTSAQKNPTAFYLCASNPGLAGETQYFGPGTRLLVL.